The 3 T cell receptor beta chains below were found in one sample sequenced in a study of T and B cells in COVID-19 patients (dated by TCRdb to 2019 to 2021). Genomic DNA extracted from blood was used in amounts of roughly 240-500 ng for amplification of TRB repertoires. The sample was run on an Illumina MiSeq. Multiplex PCR with BIOMED2 TRB-A/B primer pools was used to amplify TRB rearrangements. TCRdb trimmed public reads at Q25 via fastp, called clones via MiXCR and kept in-frame beta chains. Identical CDR3 protein sequences are pooled into one entry, listed with their most common genes and DNA. Within this sample are 13,000 to 15,000 distinct CDR3 sequences, with 28% of them counted one time only. The top ten hold under 7.5% of the sample. Sequenced: blood. The receptors originated from a human donor who had recovered from COVID-19.

This clonotype counts as medium-sized. The V call is TRBV5-4, the J call TRBJ2-7; a possible D gene is TRBD2 (5 bases). V lost 0 bases and J lost 5, with 9 bases in between. The CDR3 has 13 amino acids. Germline-derived CDR1 and CDR2 are SGHNT and YYREEE (reference sequence). The DNA for the CDR3 is TGTGCCAGCAGCTTGGGTTACGGGGACGAGCAGTACTTC. This translates into CASSLGYGDEQYF.

The chain combines TRBV12-3 or TRBV12-4 with TRBJ1-3, with no clear D. This CDR3 region has 14 residues. V was clipped by 5 bases and J by 3 bases, with 11 bases between them. CDR3 sequence reads: CASSRSVNGNTIYF. DNA for the CDR3: TGTGCCAGCAGTCGGTCAGTGAATGGAAACACCATATATTTT.

Relative to its sample, this clonotype is medium-sized. The V call is TRBV19, the J call TRBJ2-7, with 9 bases lining up with TRBD1. Per germline, CDR1 LNHDA and CDR2 SQIVND (reference sequence). CDR3 length: 14 residues. Germline trimming cut 10 bases from V and 3 bases from J; bases unmatched to any gene: 10. The CDR3 coding sequence is TGTGCCACCCAAACCGGACAGGGGATCTACGAGCAGTACTTC. Protein: CATQTGQGIYEQYF.